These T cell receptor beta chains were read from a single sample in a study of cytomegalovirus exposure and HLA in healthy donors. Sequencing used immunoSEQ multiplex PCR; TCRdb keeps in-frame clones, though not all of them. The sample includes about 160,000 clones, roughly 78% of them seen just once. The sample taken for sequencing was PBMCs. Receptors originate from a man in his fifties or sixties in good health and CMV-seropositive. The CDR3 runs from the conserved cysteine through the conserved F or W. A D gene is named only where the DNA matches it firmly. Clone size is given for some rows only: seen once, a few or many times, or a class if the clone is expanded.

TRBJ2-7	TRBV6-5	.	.	TGTGCCAGCAGGCGCAGGACAGAGTCCTACGAGCAGTACTTC	CASRRRTESYEQYF
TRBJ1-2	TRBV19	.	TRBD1	TGTGCCAGTAGCCTCACCGGGACAGCGTATGGCTACACCTTC	CASSLTGTAYGYTF
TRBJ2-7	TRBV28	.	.	TGTGCCAGCAACTCACCCTCCTACGAGCAGTACTTC	CASNSPSYEQYF
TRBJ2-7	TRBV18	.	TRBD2	TGTGCCAGCTCACGCGGGGGAACTATGGCTTACGAGCAGTACTTC	CASSRGGTMAYEQYF
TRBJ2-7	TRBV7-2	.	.	TGTGCCAGCAGCTCCAGCTCCTACGAGCAGTACTTC	CASSSSSYEQYF
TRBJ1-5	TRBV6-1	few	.	TGTGCCAGCAGTGTTGGCTGGTCAGGGAGCAATCAGCCCCAGCATTTT	CASSVGWSGSNQPQHF
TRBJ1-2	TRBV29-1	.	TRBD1	TGCAGCGTTGTCGGGACAGGGGACGGCTACACCTTC	CSVVGTGDGYTF
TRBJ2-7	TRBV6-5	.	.	TGTGCCAGCAGTTACCCAGGGAACTACGAGCAGTACTTC	CASSYPGNYEQYF
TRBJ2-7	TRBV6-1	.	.	TGTGCCAACCCGTCAGGGGCCTACGAGCAGTACTTC	CANPSGAYEQYF
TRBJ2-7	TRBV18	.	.	TGTGCCAGCTCACCGTATTCTAGCGCAGCCAGCTACGAGCAGTACTTC	CASSPYSSAASYEQYF
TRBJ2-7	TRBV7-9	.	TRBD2	TGTGCCAGCAGTTTAGGGGGGACTAGCGGACCCTCTAGTTACGAGCAGTACTTC	CASSLGGTSGPSSYEQYF
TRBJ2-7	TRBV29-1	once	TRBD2	TGCAGCGGGGGAGGGGCGCTCAACGAGCAGTACTTC	CSGGGALNEQYF
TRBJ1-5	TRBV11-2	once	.	TGTGCCAGCAGTTCCGGGACAAATAGCAATCAGCCCCAGCATTTT	CASSSGTNSNQPQHF
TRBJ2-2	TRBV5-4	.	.	TGTGCCAGCAGCTCAGGCGGGACTTTCCAACTCACCGGGGAGCTGTTTTTT	CASSSGGTFQLTGELFF
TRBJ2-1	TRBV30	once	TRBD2	TGTGCCTGGAGTGTGTCGGGAGGGGGCAATGAGCAGTTCTTC	CAWSVSGGGNEQFF
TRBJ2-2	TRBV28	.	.	TGTGCCAGCAGCCGAACCAGCGCGAACACCGGGGAGCTGTTTTTT	CASSRTSANTGELFF
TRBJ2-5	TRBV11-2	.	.	TGTGCCAGCAGCTTAGTAGCTGGGTCCGAGACCCAGTACTTC	CASSLVAGSETQYF
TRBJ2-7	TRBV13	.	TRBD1	TGTGCCAGCAGCTTCAGGGGGCGTCCTACAGGCGAGCAGTACTTC	CASSFRGRPTGEQYF
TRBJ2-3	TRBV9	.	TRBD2	TGTGCCAGCAGCGTAGGCGCGGGGGCAGATACGCAGTATTTT	CASSVGAGADTQYF
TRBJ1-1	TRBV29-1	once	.	TGCAGCGTTGACCGGTGGGGGGCTGAAGCTTTCTTT	CSVDRWGAEAFF
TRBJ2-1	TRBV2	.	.	TGTGCCAGCAAGGCCCAGGGGAACGGTGAGCAGTTCTTC	CASKAQGNGEQFF
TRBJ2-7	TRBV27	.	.	TGTGCCAGCGGCAACTCCAGGGGACAGCAGTACTTC	CASGNSRGQQYF
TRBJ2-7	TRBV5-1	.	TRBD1	TGCGCCAGCCATCTGACAGGGGGGGCTAACTACGAGCAGTACTTC	CASHLTGGANYEQYF
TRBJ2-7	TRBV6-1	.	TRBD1	TGTGCCAGCAGATACGGACAGGGCTACGAGCAGTACTTC	CASRYGQGYEQYF
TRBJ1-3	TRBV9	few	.	TGTGCCAGCAGCGTTGACAGTTCTGGAAACACCATATATTTT	CASSVDSSGNTIYF
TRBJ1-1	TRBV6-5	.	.	TGTGCCAGCAGTTACGAGGATTTAACCATGAACACTGAAGCTTTCTTT	CASSYEDLTMNTEAFF
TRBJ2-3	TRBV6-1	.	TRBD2	TGTGCCAGCAGTGTAAGCGGGAGCTGGGATACGCAGTATTTT	CASSVSGSWDTQYF
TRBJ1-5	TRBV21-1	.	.	TGTGCCAGCACCCGGACAGGTGTTAGACAGCCCCAGCATTTT	CASTRTGVRQPQHF
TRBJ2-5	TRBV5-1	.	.	TGCGCCAGCAGCCCCCTAGGTCTAGCAGAGACCCAGTACTTC	CASSPLGLAETQYF
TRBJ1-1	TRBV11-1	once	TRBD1	TGTGCCAGCAGTCGGGACAGGGCTACTGAAGCTTTCTTT	CASSRDRATEAFF
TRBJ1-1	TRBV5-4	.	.	TGTGCCAGCAGCTTGTCAGGGGTCTCTGAAGCTTTCTTT	CASSLSGVSEAFF
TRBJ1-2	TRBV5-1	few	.	TGCGCCAGCAGCTGGGGGGACCGAGCTAACTATGGCTACACCTTC	CASSWGDRANYGYTF